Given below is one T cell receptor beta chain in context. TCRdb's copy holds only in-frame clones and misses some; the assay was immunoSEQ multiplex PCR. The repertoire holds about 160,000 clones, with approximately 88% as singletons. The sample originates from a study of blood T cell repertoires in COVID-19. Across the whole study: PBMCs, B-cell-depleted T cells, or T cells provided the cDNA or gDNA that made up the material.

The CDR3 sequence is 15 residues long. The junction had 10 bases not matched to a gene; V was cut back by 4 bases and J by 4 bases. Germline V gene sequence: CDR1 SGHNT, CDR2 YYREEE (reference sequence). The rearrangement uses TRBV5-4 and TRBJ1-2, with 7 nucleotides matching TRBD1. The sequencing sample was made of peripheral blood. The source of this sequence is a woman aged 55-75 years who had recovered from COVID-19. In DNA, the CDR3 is TGTGCCAGCAGCCTTGGACAGGCCCAAGGCTATGGCTACACCTTC. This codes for CASSLGQAQGYGYTF.